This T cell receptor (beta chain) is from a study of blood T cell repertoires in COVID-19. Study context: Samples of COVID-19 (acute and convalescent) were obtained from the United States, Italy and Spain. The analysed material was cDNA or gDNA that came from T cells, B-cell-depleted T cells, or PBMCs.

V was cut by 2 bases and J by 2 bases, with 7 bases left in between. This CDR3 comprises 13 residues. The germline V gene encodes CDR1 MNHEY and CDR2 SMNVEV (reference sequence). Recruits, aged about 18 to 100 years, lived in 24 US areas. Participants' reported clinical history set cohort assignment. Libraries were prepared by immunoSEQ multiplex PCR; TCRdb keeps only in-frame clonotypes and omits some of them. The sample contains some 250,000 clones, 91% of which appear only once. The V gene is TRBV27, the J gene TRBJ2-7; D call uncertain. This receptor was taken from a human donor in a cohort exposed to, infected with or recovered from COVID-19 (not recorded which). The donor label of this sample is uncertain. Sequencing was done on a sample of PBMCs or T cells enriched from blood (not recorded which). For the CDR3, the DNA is TGTGCCAGCAGTTTAGGCGGAACCTACGAGCAGTACTTC. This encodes CASSLGGTYEQYF.